This T cell receptor beta chain comes out of a study of blood T cell repertoires in COVID-19. Trimming cost V 4 bases and J 0 bases, with 13 bases left between them. Looked up from germline, CDR1 is SGHRS and CDR2 is YFSETQ. This CDR3 is built from 15 residues. TCRdb's copy holds only in-frame clones and misses some; the assay was immunoSEQ multiplex PCR. The table lists about 98,000 clones, about 80% of them singletons. The specimen was peripheral blood. This sequence originates from a human donor in a cohort sampled during active COVID-19. The V call is TRBV5-1, the J call TRBJ1-2, with a tentative D call TRBD1 (6 bases). Here the CDR3 reads CASSTPTGTNYGYTF. DNA of the CDR3: TGCGCCAGCAGCACGCCGACAGGAACTAACTATGGCTACACCTTC. Filled out from reference TRBV5-1 and TRBJ1-2, the complete variable domain reads KAGVTQTPRYLIKTRGQQVTLSCSPISGHRSVSWYQQTPGQGLQFLFEYFSETQRNKGNFPGRFSGRQFSNSRSEMNVSTLELGDSALYLCASSTPTGTNYGYTFGSGTRLTVV.